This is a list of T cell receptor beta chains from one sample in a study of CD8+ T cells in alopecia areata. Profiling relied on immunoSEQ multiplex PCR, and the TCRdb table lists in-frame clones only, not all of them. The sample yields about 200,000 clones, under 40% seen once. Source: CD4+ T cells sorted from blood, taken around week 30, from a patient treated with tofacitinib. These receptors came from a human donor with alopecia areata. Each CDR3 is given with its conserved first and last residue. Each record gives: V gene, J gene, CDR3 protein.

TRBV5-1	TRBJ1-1	CASSYDLWGMNTEAFF
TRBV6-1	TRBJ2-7	CASSVGQYYEQYF
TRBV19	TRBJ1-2	CASSRPDSYYGYTF
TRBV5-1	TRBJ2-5	CASSLGSRETQYF
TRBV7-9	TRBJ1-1	CASSQNREAFF
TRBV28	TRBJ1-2	CASSLISYGYTF
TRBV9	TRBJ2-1	CASSVGGPWRGNEQFF
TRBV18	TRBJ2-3	CASSPDGYTDTQYF
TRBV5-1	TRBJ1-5	CASKIGTASNQPQHF
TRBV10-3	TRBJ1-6	CAISGGQPPRSPLHF
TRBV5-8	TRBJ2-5	CASSLDLAGSETQYF
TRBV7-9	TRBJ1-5	CASSLQGLENQPQHF
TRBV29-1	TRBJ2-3	CSVELLAGGQGLDTQYF
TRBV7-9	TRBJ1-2	CASSLVPNNYGYTF
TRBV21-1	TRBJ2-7	CASSKALSTGKGEQYF
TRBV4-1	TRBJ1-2	CASSQYGTEPYGYTF
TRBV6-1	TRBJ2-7	CASSESFGGTGSFKQYF
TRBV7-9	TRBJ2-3	CASSFYGTGADTQYF
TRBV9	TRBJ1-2	CASGRGQTYGYTF
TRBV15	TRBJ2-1	CATTRDRGRREQFF
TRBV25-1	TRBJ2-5	CASRSRLQNQETQYF
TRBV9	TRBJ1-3	CASSSGIGNTIYF
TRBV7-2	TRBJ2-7	CASSVWTGDYEQYF
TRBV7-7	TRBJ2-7	CASSTQGSYEQYF
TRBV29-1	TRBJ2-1	CSVQDPRRQGLSSYNEQFF
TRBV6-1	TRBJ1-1	CASLIGRSDTEAFF
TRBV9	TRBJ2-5	CASSVTQKETQYF
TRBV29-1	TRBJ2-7	CSGLDRGGPTGEQYF
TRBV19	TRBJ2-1	CASSRSSYNEQFF
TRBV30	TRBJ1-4	CASQGTKDEKLFF
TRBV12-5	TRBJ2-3	CASGLRLTDTQYF
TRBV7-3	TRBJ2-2	CAILERETGAGELFF
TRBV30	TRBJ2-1	CAWSPQVGGGRNEQFF
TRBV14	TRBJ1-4	CASSQDREKLFF
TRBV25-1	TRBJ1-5	CASSELGWSHF
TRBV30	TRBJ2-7	CAWATPRDRPYEQYF
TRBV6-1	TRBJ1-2	CASSENRPDLYGYTF
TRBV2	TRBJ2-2	CASRGQSGTGELFF
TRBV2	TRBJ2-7	CASRLGTGPYEQYF
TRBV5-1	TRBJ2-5	CASSLYRGTEETQYF
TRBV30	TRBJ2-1	CAWNFKVYNEQFF
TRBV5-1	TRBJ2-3	CASSQNPGTDTQYF
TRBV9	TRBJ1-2	CASSANRVYGYTF
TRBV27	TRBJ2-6	CASTTPNSGANVLTF
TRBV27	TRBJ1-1	CASSLSQGAYTEAFF
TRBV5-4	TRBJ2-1	CASSTSGDNEQFF
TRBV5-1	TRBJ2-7	CASSLGQMGHEQYF
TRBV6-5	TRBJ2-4	CASSYSYLAKNIQYF
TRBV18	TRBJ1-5	CASSPTANQPQHF